This T cell receptor beta chain was sequenced in a study of blood T cell repertoires in COVID-19. Study in general: Samples came from the United States, Italy and Spain, spanning acute and convalescent COVID-19. T cells, B-cell-depleted T cells, or PBMCs supplied cDNA or gDNA.

This clone was counted between two and nine times. Germline assignment: CDR1 MNHEY and CDR2 SMNVEV (reference sequence). The CDR3 has 14 amino acids. With 6 bases clipped from V and 10 bases from J, the junction kept 9 bases outside the gene matches. Original analysis: Amplifying reference gene primers gave estimates of nucleated cell counts. Produced via immunoSEQ multiplex PCR; TCRdb's table is partial and in-frame only. V, J and clone size are taken as reported in that table, and D and trimming were inferred from the DNA itself. The sample lists more than 250,000 clones; about 86% were seen once. This sequence joins TRBV27 and TRBJ1-6; 7 bases align to TRBD1. This sequence was found in a woman aged 30 to 39 who had recovered from COVID-19. Sequenced input: peripheral blood. In DNA form, the CDR3 reads TGTGCCAGCAGGGGGACAGCTCGGATGTCACCCCTCCACTTT. This encodes CASRGTARMSPLHF.